One sample yielded the 8 T cell receptor beta chains listed below, sequenced in a study of cytomegalovirus exposure and HLA in healthy donors. Primers for the PCR totalled 60 Vbeta and 13 Jbeta. Profiled with immunoSEQ multiplex PCR; TCRdb holds only in-frame clones, not every one. This table holds under 200,000 clones, about 88% found once. Sequenced sample: PBMCs. The receptors here all came from a man aged 25 to 40 in good health and CMV-seropositive.

Concerning this clone: The junction departs from the called germline gene at one end, perhaps through a read error. The chain couples TRBV7-7 to TRBJ2-5; 15 positions agree with TRBD2. CDR1 is SSHAT and CDR2 is FNYEAQ in the germline V gene (reference sequence). CDR3 length: 16 residues. The DNA for the CDR3 is TGTGCTAGCAGCCAGGGACTAGCGGGAGGACAAGAGACCCAGTACTTC. Amino acid sequence: CASSQGLAGGQETQYF.

This clone appeared a few times. The genes are TRBV7-9 and TRBJ2-5; no clear D. Matching the DNA end better, TRBJ2-7 makes the J call doubtful. There are 14 residues in the CDR3. Germline V gives CDR1 SEHNR, CDR2 FQNEAQ (reference sequence). CDR3 in amino acids: CASSLAGVAYEQYF. In DNA, the CDR3 is TGTGCCAGCAGCTTGGCCGGAGTGGCCTACGAGCAGTACTTC.

V is TRBV19 and J is TRBJ2-3, with D possibly being TRBD1 (5 bases). V shed 5 bases and J shed 2 bases, with 14 bases lying between them. This CDR3 contains 15 residues. In germline, CDR1 is LNHDA, CDR2 SQIVND (reference sequence). The DNA of the CDR3 is TGTGCCAGTAGTGACAGCCCCTATTTCACAGATACGCAGTATTTT. Its translation: CASSDSPYFTDTQYF.

The rearrangement links TRBV5-1 to TRBJ2-3; 8 positions agree with TRBD2. Germline-derived CDR1 and CDR2 are SGHRS and YFSETQ. With 4 bases clipped from V and 6 bases from J, the junction kept 7 bases outside the gene matches. The length of the CDR3 is 14 residues. The CDR3: CASSLRGGQDTQYF. CDR3 bases: TGCGCCAGCAGCCTTCGGGGGGGCCAGGATACGCAGTATTTT.

J is TRBJ2-7 and V is TRBV2; tentatively, D is TRBD1 (6 bases). CDR1 is SNHLY, CDR2 FYNNEI, per germline. Trimming cost V 6 bases and J 1 base, with 13 bases left between them. The CDR3 is made up of 14 amino acids. CDR3 nucleotide sequence: TGTGCCAGCAGAGCCCCCGGACAGTCCTACGAGCAGTACTTC. Translation gives CASRAPGQSYEQYF.

The rearrangement uses TRBV5-1 and TRBJ2-1, with 11 bases fitting TRBD2. Germline values: CDR1 SGHRS, CDR2 YFSETQ. This CDR3 is built from 18 residues. The trim removed 8 bases at V and 8 bases at J, leaving 21 bases unmatched. The CDR3 DNA sequence: TGCGCCAGTAACACATTCCTATTAGCGGGAGGGCTACTACATGAGCAGTTCTTC. Its protein product is CASNTFLLAGGLLHEQFF.

V usage is TRBV4-3 and J usage is TRBJ1-1, with a weak D call TRBD1 (5 bases). The CDR3 loop spans 16 amino acids. Germline V gene lookup returns CDR1 LGHNA and CDR2 YSLEER. V was cut by 1 base and J by 1 base, with 13 bases left in between. CDR3 in DNA: TGCGCCAGCAGCCAAGTTCCGGGTGGGGCGAACACTGAAGCTTTCTTT. It encodes CASSQVPGGANTEAFF.

The chain carries TRBV5-4 and TRBJ2-7, with 7 bases matching TRBD2. Trimming took 0 bases from V and 2 from J; bases not matched to a gene: 5. The CDR3 runs 15 residues. CDR1 SGHNT and CDR2 YYREEE come from the germline V gene (reference sequence). The CDR3 bases are TGTGCCAGCAGCTTGGGTAGCGGGCCAACCTACGAGCAGTACTTC. Its translation is CASSLGSGPTYEQYF.